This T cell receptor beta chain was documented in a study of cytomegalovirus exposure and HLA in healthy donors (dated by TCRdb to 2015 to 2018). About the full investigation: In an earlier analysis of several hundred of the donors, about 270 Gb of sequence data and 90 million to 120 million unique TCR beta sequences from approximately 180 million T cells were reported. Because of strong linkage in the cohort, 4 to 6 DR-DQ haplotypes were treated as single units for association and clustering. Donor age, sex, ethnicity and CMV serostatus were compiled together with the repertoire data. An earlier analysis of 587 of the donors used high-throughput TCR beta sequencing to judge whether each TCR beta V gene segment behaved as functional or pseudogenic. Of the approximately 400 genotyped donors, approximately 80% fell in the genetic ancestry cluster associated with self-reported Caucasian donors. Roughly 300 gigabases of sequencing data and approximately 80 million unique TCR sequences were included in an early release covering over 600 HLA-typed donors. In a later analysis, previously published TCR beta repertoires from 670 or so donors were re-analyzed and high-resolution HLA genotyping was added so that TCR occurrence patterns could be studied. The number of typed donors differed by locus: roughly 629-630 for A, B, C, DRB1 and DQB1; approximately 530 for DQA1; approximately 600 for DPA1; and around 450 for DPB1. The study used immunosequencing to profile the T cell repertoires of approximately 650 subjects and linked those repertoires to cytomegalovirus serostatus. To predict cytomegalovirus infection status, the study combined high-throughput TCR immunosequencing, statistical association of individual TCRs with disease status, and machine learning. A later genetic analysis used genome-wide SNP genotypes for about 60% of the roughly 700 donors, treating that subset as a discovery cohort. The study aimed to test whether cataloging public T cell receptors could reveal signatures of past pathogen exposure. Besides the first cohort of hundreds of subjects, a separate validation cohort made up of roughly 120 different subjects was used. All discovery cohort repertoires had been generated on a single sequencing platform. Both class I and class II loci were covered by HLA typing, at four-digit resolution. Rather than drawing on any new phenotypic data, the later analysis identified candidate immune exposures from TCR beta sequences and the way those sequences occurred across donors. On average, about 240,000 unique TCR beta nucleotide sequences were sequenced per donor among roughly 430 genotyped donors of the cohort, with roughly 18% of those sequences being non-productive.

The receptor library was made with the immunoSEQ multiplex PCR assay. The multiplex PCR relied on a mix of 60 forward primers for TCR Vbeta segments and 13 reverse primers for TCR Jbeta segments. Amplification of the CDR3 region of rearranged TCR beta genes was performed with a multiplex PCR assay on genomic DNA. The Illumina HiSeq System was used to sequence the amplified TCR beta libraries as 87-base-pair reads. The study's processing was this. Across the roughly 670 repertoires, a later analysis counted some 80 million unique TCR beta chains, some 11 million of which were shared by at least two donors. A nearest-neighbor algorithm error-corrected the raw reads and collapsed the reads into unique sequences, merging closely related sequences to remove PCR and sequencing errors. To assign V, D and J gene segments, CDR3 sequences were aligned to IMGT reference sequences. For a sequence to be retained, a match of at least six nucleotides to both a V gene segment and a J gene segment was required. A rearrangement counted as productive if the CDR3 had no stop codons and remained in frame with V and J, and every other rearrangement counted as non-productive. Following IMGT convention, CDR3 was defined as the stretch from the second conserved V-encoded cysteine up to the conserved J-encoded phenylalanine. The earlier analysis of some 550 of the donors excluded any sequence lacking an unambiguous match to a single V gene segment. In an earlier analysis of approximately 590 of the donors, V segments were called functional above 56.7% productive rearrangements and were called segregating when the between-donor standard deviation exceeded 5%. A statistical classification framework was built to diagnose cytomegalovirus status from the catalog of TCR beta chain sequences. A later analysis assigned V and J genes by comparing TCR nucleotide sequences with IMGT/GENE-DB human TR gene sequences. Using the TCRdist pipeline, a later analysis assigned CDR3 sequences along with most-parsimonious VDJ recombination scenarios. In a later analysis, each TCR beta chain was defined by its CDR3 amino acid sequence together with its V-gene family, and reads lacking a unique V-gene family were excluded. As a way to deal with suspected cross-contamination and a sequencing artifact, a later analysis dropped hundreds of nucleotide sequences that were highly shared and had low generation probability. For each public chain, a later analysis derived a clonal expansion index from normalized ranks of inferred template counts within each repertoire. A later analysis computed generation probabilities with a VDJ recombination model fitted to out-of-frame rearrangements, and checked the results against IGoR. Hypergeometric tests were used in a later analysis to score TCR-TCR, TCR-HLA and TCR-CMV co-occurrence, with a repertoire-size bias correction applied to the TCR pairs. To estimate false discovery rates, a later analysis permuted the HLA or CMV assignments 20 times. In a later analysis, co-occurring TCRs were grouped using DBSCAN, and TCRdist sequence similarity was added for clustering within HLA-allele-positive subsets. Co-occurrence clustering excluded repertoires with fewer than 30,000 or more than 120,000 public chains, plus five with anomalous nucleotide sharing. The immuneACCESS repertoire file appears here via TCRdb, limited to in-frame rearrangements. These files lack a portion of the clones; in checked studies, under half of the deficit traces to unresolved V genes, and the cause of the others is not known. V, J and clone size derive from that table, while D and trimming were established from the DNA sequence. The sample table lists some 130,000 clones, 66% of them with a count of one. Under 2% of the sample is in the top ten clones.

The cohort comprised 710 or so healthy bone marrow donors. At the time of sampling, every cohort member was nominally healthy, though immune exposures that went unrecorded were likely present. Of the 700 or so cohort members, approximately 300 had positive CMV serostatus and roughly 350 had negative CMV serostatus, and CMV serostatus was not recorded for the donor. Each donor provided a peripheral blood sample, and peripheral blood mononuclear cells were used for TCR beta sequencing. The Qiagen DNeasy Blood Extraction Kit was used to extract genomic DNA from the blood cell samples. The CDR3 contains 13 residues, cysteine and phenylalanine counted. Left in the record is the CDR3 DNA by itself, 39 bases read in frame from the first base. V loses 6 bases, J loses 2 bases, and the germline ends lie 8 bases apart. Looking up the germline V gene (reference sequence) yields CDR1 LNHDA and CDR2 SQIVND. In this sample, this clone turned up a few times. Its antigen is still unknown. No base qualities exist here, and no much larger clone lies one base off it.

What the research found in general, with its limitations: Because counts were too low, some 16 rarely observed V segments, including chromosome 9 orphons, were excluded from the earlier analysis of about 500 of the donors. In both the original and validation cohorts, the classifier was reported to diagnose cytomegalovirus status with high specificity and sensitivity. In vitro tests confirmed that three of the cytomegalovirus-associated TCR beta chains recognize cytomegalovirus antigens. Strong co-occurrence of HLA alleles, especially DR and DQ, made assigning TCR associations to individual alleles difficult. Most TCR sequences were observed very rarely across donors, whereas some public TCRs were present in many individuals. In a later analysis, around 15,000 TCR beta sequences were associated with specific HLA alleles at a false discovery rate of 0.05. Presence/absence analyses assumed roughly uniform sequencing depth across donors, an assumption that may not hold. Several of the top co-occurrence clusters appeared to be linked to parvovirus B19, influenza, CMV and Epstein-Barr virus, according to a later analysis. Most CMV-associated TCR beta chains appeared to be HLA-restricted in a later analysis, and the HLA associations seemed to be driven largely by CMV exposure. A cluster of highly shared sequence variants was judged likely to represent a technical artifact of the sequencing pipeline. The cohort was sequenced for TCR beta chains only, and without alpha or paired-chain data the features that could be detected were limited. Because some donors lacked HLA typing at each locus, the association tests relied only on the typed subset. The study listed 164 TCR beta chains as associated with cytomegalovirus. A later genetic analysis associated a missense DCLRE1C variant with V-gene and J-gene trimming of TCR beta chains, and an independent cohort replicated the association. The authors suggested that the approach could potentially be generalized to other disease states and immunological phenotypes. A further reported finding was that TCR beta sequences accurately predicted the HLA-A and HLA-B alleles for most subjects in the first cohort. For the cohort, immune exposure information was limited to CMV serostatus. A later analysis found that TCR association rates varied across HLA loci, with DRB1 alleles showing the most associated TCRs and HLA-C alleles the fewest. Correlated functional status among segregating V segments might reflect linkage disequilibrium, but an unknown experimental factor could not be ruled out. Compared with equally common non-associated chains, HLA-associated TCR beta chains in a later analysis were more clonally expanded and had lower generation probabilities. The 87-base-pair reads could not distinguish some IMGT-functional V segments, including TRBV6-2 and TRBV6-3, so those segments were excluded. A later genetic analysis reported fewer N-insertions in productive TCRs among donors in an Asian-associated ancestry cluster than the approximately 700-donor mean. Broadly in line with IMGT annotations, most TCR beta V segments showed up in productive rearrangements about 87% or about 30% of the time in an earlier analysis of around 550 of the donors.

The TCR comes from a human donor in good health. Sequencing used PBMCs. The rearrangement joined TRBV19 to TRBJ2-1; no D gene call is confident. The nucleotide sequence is TGTGCCAGTAGCGAGAACCCCTACAATGAGCAGTTCTTC. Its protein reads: CASSENPYNEQFF.